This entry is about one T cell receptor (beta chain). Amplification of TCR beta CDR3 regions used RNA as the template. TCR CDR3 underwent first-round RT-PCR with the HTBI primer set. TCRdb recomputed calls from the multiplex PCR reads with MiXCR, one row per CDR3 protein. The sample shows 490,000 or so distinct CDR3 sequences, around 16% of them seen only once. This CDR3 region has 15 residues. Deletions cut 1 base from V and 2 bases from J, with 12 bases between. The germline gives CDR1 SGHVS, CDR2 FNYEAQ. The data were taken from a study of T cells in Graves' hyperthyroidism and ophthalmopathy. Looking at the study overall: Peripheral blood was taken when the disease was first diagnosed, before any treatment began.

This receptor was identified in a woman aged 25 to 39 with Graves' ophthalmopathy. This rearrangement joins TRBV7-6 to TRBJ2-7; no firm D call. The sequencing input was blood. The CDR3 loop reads CASSLEVAATYEQYF. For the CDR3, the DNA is TGTGCCAGCAGCTTAGAGGTTGCTGCTACCTACGAGCAGTACTTC.